The rows below give T cell receptor beta chains drawn from one sample of a study of response to subunit inactivated influenza vaccine. TCRdb fed the RT-PCR reads into MiXCR, producing one record per CDR3 protein. The sample lists some 150,000 distinct CDR3 sequences, about 12% occurring once. This sample was also put to use in a study of T cells expressing NK-cell markers.

Here the sequenced sample was CD8+ T cells sorted from PBMCs, taken less than 13 days after vaccination. The source is a man aged 45-65 years who received an inactivated influenza vaccine. Each CDR3 is given with its conserved first and last residue. Each record gives: clone size, V gene, J gene, D gene, CDR3 protein, CDR3 DNA. A D gene is named only where the DNA matches it firmly. A row's size may be missing; if present it is once, few, many or a size class.

size: few
V: TRBV27
J: TRBJ1-5
D: NA
CDR3: CASSQGVYSNQPQHF
DNA: TGTGCCAGCAGTCAGGGTGTATATAGCAATCAGCCCCAGCATTTT

size: NA
V: TRBV6-2/TRBV6-3
J: TRBJ2-1
D: NA
CDR3: CASSITWGVRDEQFF
DNA: TGTGCCAGCAGCATTACGTGGGGGGTTCGGGATGAGCAGTTCTTC

size: few
V: TRBV20-1
J: TRBJ2-7
D: TRBD2
CDR3: CSAYWREFGEQYF
DNA: TGCAGTGCCTATTGGCGGGAGTTCGGCGAGCAGTACTTC

size: few
V: TRBV19
J: TRBJ2-2
D: NA
CDR3: CASNPDRLTRWTGELFF
DNA: TGTGCCAGTAATCCCGACAGGCTGACTCGATGGACCGGGGAGCTGTTTTTT

size: few
V: TRBV21-1
J: TRBJ2-7
D: NA
CDR3: CATSWGTNVSYEQYF
DNA: TGTGCCACCAGTTGGGGGACAAACGTCTCCTACGAGCAGTACTTC

size: few
V: TRBV20-1
J: TRBJ1-2
D: NA
CDR3: CSAPRAVGGYTF
DNA: TGCAGTGCTCCGAGGGCAGTGGGTGGCTACACCTTC

size: many
V: TRBV7-6
J: TRBJ2-3
D: NA
CDR3: CASSLGLGAGTSTDTQYF
DNA: TGTGCCAGCAGCTTAGGCCTAGGGGCGGGGACTAGCACAGATACGCAGTATTTT

size: few
V: TRBV28
J: TRBJ2-1
D: NA
CDR3: CASSPPRKGKQFF
DNA: TGTGCCAGCAGTCCGCCCCGTAAGGGTAAGCAGTTCTTC

size: NA
V: TRBV2
J: TRBJ2-7
D: NA
CDR3: CASSAGGQYEQYF
DNA: TGTGCCAGCAGTGCGGGGGGACAGTACGAGCAGTACTTC

size: few
V: TRBV18
J: TRBJ2-7
D: NA
CDR3: CASSPATERVFLYEQYF
DNA: TGTGCCAGCTCACCAGCAACGGAAAGGGTTTTTCTCTACGAGCAGTACTTC

size: NA
V: TRBV28
J: TRBJ1-4
D: NA
CDR3: CASSDLELVNEKLFF
DNA: TGTGCCAGCAGTGACCTAGAATTAGTTAATGAAAAACTGTTTTTT

size: few
V: TRBV6-5
J: TRBJ2-2
D: TRBD2
CDR3: CASSYSTSGSSGELFF
DNA: TGTGCCAGCAGTTACTCCACTAGCGGGAGTTCCGGGGAGCTGTTTTTT

size: NA
V: TRBV6-5
J: TRBJ2-5
D: TRBD2
CDR3: CASSARSGRGWETQYF
DNA: TGTGCCAGCAGTGCACGTAGCGGGAGGGGATGGGAGACCCAGTACTTC

size: NA
V: TRBV7-6
J: TRBJ2-2
D: TRBD1
CDR3: CASSLETGSTGELFF
DNA: TGTGCCAGCAGCTTAGAGACAGGGTCCACCGGGGAGCTGTTTTTT

size: NA
V: TRBV9
J: TRBJ2-1
D: TRBD1
CDR3: CASSVARQGALEQFF
DNA: TGTGCCAGCAGCGTAGCTAGGCAGGGGGCACTGGAGCAGTTCTTC

size: many
V: TRBV2
J: TRBJ2-1
D: NA
CDR3: CASSVRGNEQFF
DNA: TGTGCCAGCAGTGTACGCGGAAATGAGCAGTTCTTC

size: NA
V: TRBV25-1
J: TRBJ1-1
D: NA
CDR3: CASSPGTNTEAFF
DNA: TGTGCCAGCAGTCCAGGGACGAACACTGAAGCTTTCTTT

size: few
V: TRBV12-3/TRBV12-4
J: TRBJ2-1
D: TRBD1
CDR3: CATKQGGPYNEQFF
DNA: TGTGCCACCAAACAGGGGGGACCCTACAATGAGCAGTTCTTC

size: few
V: TRBV28
J: TRBJ2-1
D: TRBD1
CDR3: CASSEDRGLVEQFF
DNA: TGTGCCAGCAGTGAGGACAGGGGGCTTGTTGAGCAGTTCTTC

size: NA
V: TRBV12-3/TRBV12-4
J: TRBJ2-3
D: TRBD2
CDR3: CASSRGGITDTQYF
DNA: TGTGCCAGTTCCCGGGGGGGGATCACAGATACGCAGTATTTT

size: few
V: TRBV2
J: TRBJ2-3
D: NA
CDR3: CASSVPGATGNTQYF
DNA: TGTGCCAGCAGCGTACCGGGGGCCACTGGGAATACGCAGTATTTT

size: many
V: TRBV20-1
J: TRBJ2-1
D: TRBD2
CDR3: CSAAGLADNEQFF
DNA: TGCAGTGCCGCGGGACTAGCGGACAATGAGCAGTTCTTC

size: NA
V: TRBV7-7
J: TRBJ2-7
D: NA
CDR3: CASSPGQGNAYEQYF
DNA: TGTGCTAGCAGCCCCGGTCAGGGGAATGCCTACGAGCAGTACTTC

size: NA
V: TRBV7-3
J: TRBJ2-1
D: TRBD2
CDR3: CASSQTPLAGGTGREQFF
DNA: TGTGCCAGCAGCCAAACCCCCCTAGCGGGGGGGACGGGTAGAGAGCAGTTCTTC

size: many
V: TRBV7-2
J: TRBJ2-5
D: NA
CDR3: CASSSGLGPETQYF
DNA: TGTGCCAGCAGCTCAGGACTTGGGCCAGAGACCCAGTACTTC

size: NA
V: TRBV6-1
J: TRBJ2-3
D: NA
CDR3: CASSERPDTQYF
DNA: TGTGCCAGCAGTGAAAGGCCAGATACGCAGTATTTT

size: NA
V: TRBV6-5
J: TRBJ1-1
D: NA
CDR3: CASSYLGVNTEAFF
DNA: TGTGCCAGCAGTTACCTGGGGGTGAACACTGAAGCTTTCTTT

size: few
V: TRBV6-2/TRBV6-3
J: TRBJ2-7
D: TRBD1
CDR3: CASPPDRGPNEQYF
DNA: TGTGCCAGCCCGCCGGACAGGGGACCCAACGAGCAGTACTTC

size: few
V: TRBV28
J: TRBJ2-3
D: TRBD2
CDR3: CASNPWGTSGGTDTQYF
DNA: TGTGCCAGCAATCCTTGGGGGACTAGCGGGGGAACAGATACGCAGTATTTT

size: few
V: TRBV4-1
J: TRBJ2-4
D: TRBD1
CDR3: CASSQGQGAGIQYF
DNA: TGCGCCAGCAGCCAAGGGCAGGGGGCTGGCATTCAGTACTTC

size: NA
V: TRBV11-3
J: TRBJ2-3
D: NA
CDR3: CASSLGARDTQYF
DNA: TGTGCCAGCAGCTTAGGGGCGAGAGATACGCAGTATTTT

size: NA
V: TRBV5-1
J: TRBJ2-7
D: NA
CDR3: CASSLRGRGLEQYF
DNA: TGCGCCAGCAGCTTGCGTGGTCGGGGGCTCGAGCAGTACTTC

size: NA
V: TRBV4-3
J: TRBJ2-4
D: NA
CDR3: CASSQDWGGAKNIQYF
DNA: TGCGCCAGCAGCCAAGATTGGGGCGGAGCCAAAAACATTCAGTACTTC

size: few
V: TRBV4-3
J: TRBJ2-7
D: NA
CDR3: CASSQGIGGSYEQYF
DNA: TGCGCCAGCAGCCAGGGGATTGGGGGCTCCTACGAGCAGTACTTC

size: few
V: TRBV6-2/TRBV6-3
J: TRBJ2-1
D: NA
CDR3: CASSYPRVEQFF
DNA: TGTGCCAGCAGTTACCCCAGGGTTGAGCAGTTCTTC

size: NA
V: TRBV6-2/TRBV6-3
J: TRBJ2-7
D: NA
CDR3: CASSYGTEQYF
DNA: TGTGCCAGCAGTTACGGGACAGAGCAGTACTTC

size: many
V: TRBV12-3/TRBV12-4
J: TRBJ2-5
D: TRBD1
CDR3: CASSPGQGGTQYF
DNA: TGTGCCAGCAGCCCGGGACAGGGGGGGACCCAGTACTTC

size: NA
V: TRBV9
J: TRBJ2-7
D: TRBD1
CDR3: CASSPTGELYEQYF
DNA: TGTGCCAGCAGCCCGACAGGGGAGCTCTACGAGCAGTACTTC

size: few
V: TRBV7-6
J: TRBJ2-7
D: TRBD2
CDR3: CASSLERTSVFSYEQYF
DNA: TGTGCCAGCAGCTTAGAGCGGACTAGCGTTTTCTCCTACGAGCAGTACTTC

size: NA
V: TRBV5-1
J: TRBJ2-3
D: NA
CDR3: CASSFGTSTDTQYF
DNA: TGCGCCAGCAGCTTCGGGACTAGCACAGATACGCAGTATTTT

size: NA
V: TRBV14
J: TRBJ1-1
D: NA
CDR3: CASRRWDLNTEAFF
DNA: TGTGCCAGCCGCCGGTGGGATTTGAACACTGAAGCTTTCTTT

size: many
V: TRBV7-9
J: TRBJ2-2
D: NA
CDR3: CASSQTETGELFF
DNA: TGTGCCAGCAGCCAGACAGAGACCGGGGAGCTGTTTTTT

size: NA
V: TRBV11-2
J: TRBJ2-3
D: TRBD2
CDR3: CASSPTKPTSGSRGDTQYF
DNA: TGTGCCAGCAGCCCTACCAAACCGACTAGCGGGAGTCGAGGAGATACGCAGTATTTT

size: NA
V: TRBV13
J: TRBJ2-5
D: NA
CDR3: CASSRASQVQETQYF
DNA: TGTGCCAGCAGCCGGGCGAGCCAAGTCCAAGAGACCCAGTACTTC

size: NA
V: TRBV12-3/TRBV12-4
J: TRBJ2-7
D: NA
CDR3: CASSSTRGSPYEQYF
DNA: TGTGCCAGCAGTTCCACGAGGGGCTCACCCTACGAGCAGTACTTC

size: few
V: TRBV11-3
J: TRBJ2-2
D: NA
CDR3: CASSPMKGLGTGELFF
DNA: TGTGCCAGCAGCCCTATGAAGGGACTCGGGACCGGGGAGCTGTTTTTT

size: NA
V: TRBV9
J: TRBJ1-3
D: NA
CDR3: CASSGAGFSGNTIYF
DNA: TGTGCCAGCAGCGGTGCGGGATTCTCTGGAAACACCATATATTTT

size: NA
V: TRBV28
J: TRBJ2-1
D: TRBD2
CDR3: CASSLFGLAVSYNEQFF
DNA: TGTGCCAGCAGTTTATTTGGACTAGCGGTCTCCTACAATGAGCAGTTCTTC

size: once
V: TRBV13
J: TRBJ2-7
D: NA
CDR3: CASSYMDREYEQYF
DNA: TGTGCCAGCAGCTATATGGACAGAGAATACGAGCAGTACTTC

size: NA
V: TRBV7-8
J: TRBJ2-2
D: NA
CDR3: CASSPNMDKPNTGELFF
DNA: TGTGCCAGCAGCCCGAACATGGACAAACCGAACACCGGGGAGCTGTTTTTT

size: few
V: TRBV5-6
J: TRBJ2-7
D: TRBD2
CDR3: CASSHPLASSGRASDYEQYF
DNA: TGTGCCAGCAGCCACCCCCTCGCTTCGAGCGGGAGGGCCTCAGACTACGAGCAGTACTTC

size: NA
V: TRBV4-1
J: TRBJ2-7
D: NA
CDR3: CASSQVAEVYEQYF
DNA: TGCGCCAGCAGCCAAGTGGCGGAAGTCTACGAGCAGTACTTC

size: few
V: TRBV25-1
J: TRBJ2-3
D: NA
CDR3: CAARSTDTQYF
DNA: TGTGCCGCCAGAAGCACAGATACGCAGTATTTT

size: few
V: TRBV20-1
J: TRBJ1-5
D: NA
CDR3: CSARLLNQPQHF
DNA: TGCAGTGCTAGATTGTTGAATCAGCCCCAGCATTTT